A selection of T cell receptor beta chains follows, all from one sample in a study of T cell repertoires in cytomegalovirus infection. TCRdb reprocessed the reads with MiXCR, giving one entry per CDR3 protein. The sample has about 830,000 distinct CDR3 sequences, roughly 33% seen once. The antigens for these receptors are not known. The sequences come from cultured CD8+ T cells from PBMCs, collected from culture after CMV antigen stimulation. The receptors were sampled from a human donor in good health (CMV status not recorded). Some clones in this sample may be carry-over from other donors' samples. The CDR3 runs from the conserved cysteine through the conserved F or W. A D gene is named only where the DNA matches it firmly. The size of a clone is reported for some rows only, either as once, few or many, or as a class for expanded clones.

v_gene,abundance,d_gene,j_gene,CDR3nt,CDR3aa
TRBV3-1,NA,NA,TRBJ2-7,TGTGCCAGCAGCCAAGATCTTTGGGGGGTCTACGAGCAGTACTTC,CASSQDLWGVYEQYF
TRBV5-6,NA,NA,TRBJ1-1,TGTGCCAGCAGCTTGGAAGTATACAACACTGAAGCTTTCTTT,CASSLEVYNTEAFF
TRBV6-6,few,TRBD1,TRBJ2-3,TGTGCCAGCAGTTACCCTATGACAGGGGACAGGCTGTCTGCCACAGATACGCAGTATTTT,CASSYPMTGDRLSATDTQYF
TRBV20-1,NA,NA,TRBJ2-7,TGCAGTGCTAGAGATGGGGGCAGGGGTTCCTACGAGCAGTACTTC,CSARDGGRGSYEQYF
TRBV20-1,once,NA,TRBJ1-4,TGCAGTGCGAGAGGGCGCGAAACTAATGAAAAACTGTTTTTT,CSARGRETNEKLFF
TRBV12-3/TRBV12-4,few,NA,TRBJ2-2,TGTGCCAGCAGGCCAGGCCCCGGGGAGCTGTTTTTT,CASRPGPGELFF
TRBV19,once,NA,TRBJ1-1,TGTGCCAGTAGTCCCCAGGATTACACTGAAGCTTTCTTT,CASSPQDYTEAFF
TRBV24-1,NA,TRBD2,TRBJ2-3,TGTGCCACCAGTGATACCCATCAGCGGGGGAACACAGATACGCAGTATTTT,CATSDTHQRGNTDTQYF
TRBV19,NA,NA,TRBJ1-5,TGTGCCCGTAGTCTCTTCGGGATATTCAGCAATCAGCCCCAGCATTTT,CARSLFGIFSNQPQHF
TRBV7-6,NA,NA,TRBJ2-7,TGTGCTAGCAGCCGCAATTCGGGCTACGAGCAGTACTTC,CASSRNSGYEQYF
TRBV19,few,TRBD1,TRBJ2-1,TGTGCCAGTACCCTCTCAGGGGGCCCGGCCTACAATGAGCAGTTCTTC,CASTLSGGPAYNEQFF
TRBV7-9,NA,TRBD2,TRBJ2-2,TGTGCCAGCAGCTTACCTTATGGGAGGGCTACGAACACCGGGGAGCTGTTTTTT,CASSLPYGRATNTGELFF
TRBV9,NA,TRBD1,TRBJ2-1,TGTGCCAGCAGCGTAAGCGGCAGGGGGCGATACAATGAGCAGTTCTTC,CASSVSGRGRYNEQFF
TRBV12-3/TRBV12-4,few,NA,TRBJ1-2,TGTGCCAGCAGTTTAGTCCCCCGGACTTATGGCTACACCTTC,CASSLVPRTYGYTF
TRBV12-3/TRBV12-4,NA,TRBD2,TRBJ2-1,TGTGCCAGCAGTTTCATACTAGCGAGTCGTTCCTACAATGAGCAGTTCTTC,CASSFILASRSYNEQFF
TRBV4-1,NA,NA,TRBJ2-5,TGCGCCAGCCTATCACCGGGGGAGACCCAGTACTTC,CASLSPGETQYF
TRBV29-1,few,TRBD1,TRBJ2-1,TGCAGCGTTGAAAGGGAGACAGGGTCCTACAATGAGCAGTTCTTC,CSVERETGSYNEQFF
TRBV15,NA,TRBD2,TRBJ2-1,TGTGCCACCAGCAGAGTTCTCCTAGCGGGGGGGCAGTACAATGAGCAGTTCTTC,CATSRVLLAGGQYNEQFF
TRBV7-9,few,NA,TRBJ2-7,TGTGCCAGCAGCCCAGTCAGGGCACTATCCTACGAGCAGTACTTC,CASSPVRALSYEQYF
TRBV6-1,NA,NA,TRBJ1-4,TGTGCCAGCAGTGAACGTCCAGTCCCCACCGCAACTAATGAAAAACTGTTTTTT,CASSERPVPTATNEKLFF
TRBV19,NA,TRBD1,TRBJ1-5,TGTGCCAGTTCCCGACAGGGGGCTTACAATCAGCCCCAGCATTTT,CASSRQGAYNQPQHF
TRBV6-6,NA,TRBD1,TRBJ2-1,TGTGCCAGCAGTACCCGGGACAGGGGGGCCTACAATGAGCAGTTCTTC,CASSTRDRGAYNEQFF
TRBV30,once,NA,TRBJ1-5,TGTGCCTGGAGTGTACACAATCAGCCCCAGCATTTT,CAWSVHNQPQHF
TRBV5-8,NA,NA,TRBJ2-4,TGTGCCAGCAGAGAGCAGGCCAAAAACATTCAGTACTTC,CASREQAKNIQYF
TRBV20-1,NA,NA,TRBJ2-3,TGCAGTGCCAGACCCAGCGGGTTTGGCACAGATACGCAGTATTTT,CSARPSGFGTDTQYF
TRBV9,once,TRBD1,TRBJ2-2,TGTGCCAGCAGCGATCAGGGGGCGAACACCGGGGAGCTGTTTTTT,CASSDQGANTGELFF
TRBV7-9,few,NA,TRBJ1-3,TGTGCCAGCAGCTTATCAAGTTTATCTAAGAACACCATATATTTT,CASSLSSLSKNTIYF
TRBV6-1,many,NA,TRBJ2-7,TGTGCCAGCAGTTTAAGGGCAGGGCTTATCGACGAGCAGTACTTC,CASSLRAGLIDEQYF
TRBV19,NA,NA,TRBJ1-1,TGTGCCAGTAGTACGGGCCGCGGAACAACTGAAGCTTTCTTT,CASSTGRGTTEAFF
TRBV7-9,NA,NA,TRBJ1-1,TGTGCCAGCAGCTTGCTTGTAGGAGCTTTCTTT,CASSLLVGAFF
TRBV27,NA,NA,TRBJ1-5,TGTGCCAGCAGTTTAGGGGGACTGGGGGTAGGTCAGCCCCAGCATTTT,CASSLGGLGVGQPQHF
TRBV9,many,NA,TRBJ2-1,TGTGCCAGCAGCGTGCAAACTTCTTACAATGAGCAGTTCTTC,CASSVQTSYNEQFF
TRBV7-2,few,TRBD1,TRBJ2-2,TGTGCCAGCAGCTTAGGGGTAGGGGGCGGGAACACCGGGGAGCTGTTTTTT,CASSLGVGGGNTGELFF
TRBV7-2,many,TRBD2,TRBJ2-3,TGTGCCAGCAGCCCCGGGACTACGTTGCTCAGCACAGATACGCAGTATTTT,CASSPGTTLLSTDTQYF
TRBV11-2,NA,TRBD2,TRBJ2-5,TGTACCAGCAGCACGGGACTAGCGGAGACCCAGTACTTC,CTSSTGLAETQYF
TRBV7-6,few,NA,TRBJ2-1,TGTGCCAGCAGCTCCCTAGGGTGGGAGCAGTTCTTC,CASSSLGWEQFF
TRBV4-1,many,TRBD1,TRBJ1-6,TGCGCCAGCAGCCAAGAGGTCAGGGGGAATAATTCACCCCTCCACTTT,CASSQEVRGNNSPLHF
TRBV10-3,NA,NA,TRBJ1-6,TGTGCCATCAGTGATCGGAGGGATTTGGATTCACCCCTCCACTTT,CAISDRRDLDSPLHF
TRBV7-9,few,NA,TRBJ1-5,TGTGCCAGCAGCTTAGTGGGGGGGCCCAATCAGCCCCAGCATTTT,CASSLVGGPNQPQHF
TRBV10-3,once,NA,TRBJ2-6,TGTGCCACCGTAACAGGGGAGGGGATCTCTGGGGCCAACGTCCTGACTTTC,CATVTGEGISGANVLTF
TRBV28,NA,NA,TRBJ1-1,TGTGCCAGCAGCACCAGGACGGCACTTAACACTGAAGCTTTCTTT,CASSTRTALNTEAFF
TRBV10-3,NA,TRBD2,TRBJ2-1,TGTGCCATCAGTGAGTCGCGGACTAGCGCACCCAATGAGCAGTTCTTC,CAISESRTSAPNEQFF
TRBV27,NA,NA,TRBJ1-1,TGTGCCAGCAGTTTTTGGGGGAAAGCTTTCTTT,CASSFWGKAFF
TRBV19,few,TRBD2,TRBJ2-1,TGTGCCAGTAGTATAGTGGCTAGCGGGGGGTACAATGAGCAGTTCTTC,CASSIVASGGYNEQFF
TRBV12-3/TRBV12-4,NA,TRBD1,TRBJ2-7,TGTGCCAGCAGTTTCGGGACAGGATACTACGAGCAGTACTTC,CASSFGTGYYEQYF
TRBV7-3,NA,NA,TRBJ2-3,TGTGCCAGCAGCCCGAATGGGGGTCGCACAGATACGCAGTATTTT,CASSPNGGRTDTQYF
TRBV7-9,NA,NA,TRBJ1-2,TGTGCCATTCGGCTTTCCCAAGGCTACACCTTC,CAIRLSQGYTF
TRBV9,NA,NA,TRBJ2-3,TGTGCCAGCAGCGTAGGGGCTAAGGGGACTAGCACAGATACGCAGTATTTT,CASSVGAKGTSTDTQYF
TRBV5-1,NA,NA,TRBJ1-1,TGCGCCAGCAGCTTGCAACAGGGTGGCCACACTGAAGCTTTCTTT,CASSLQQGGHTEAFF
TRBV5-6,few,TRBD1,TRBJ2-2,TGTGCCAGCAGCTTGTCCCCAGGGGGAAGCACCGGGGAGCTGTTTTTT,CASSLSPGGSTGELFF